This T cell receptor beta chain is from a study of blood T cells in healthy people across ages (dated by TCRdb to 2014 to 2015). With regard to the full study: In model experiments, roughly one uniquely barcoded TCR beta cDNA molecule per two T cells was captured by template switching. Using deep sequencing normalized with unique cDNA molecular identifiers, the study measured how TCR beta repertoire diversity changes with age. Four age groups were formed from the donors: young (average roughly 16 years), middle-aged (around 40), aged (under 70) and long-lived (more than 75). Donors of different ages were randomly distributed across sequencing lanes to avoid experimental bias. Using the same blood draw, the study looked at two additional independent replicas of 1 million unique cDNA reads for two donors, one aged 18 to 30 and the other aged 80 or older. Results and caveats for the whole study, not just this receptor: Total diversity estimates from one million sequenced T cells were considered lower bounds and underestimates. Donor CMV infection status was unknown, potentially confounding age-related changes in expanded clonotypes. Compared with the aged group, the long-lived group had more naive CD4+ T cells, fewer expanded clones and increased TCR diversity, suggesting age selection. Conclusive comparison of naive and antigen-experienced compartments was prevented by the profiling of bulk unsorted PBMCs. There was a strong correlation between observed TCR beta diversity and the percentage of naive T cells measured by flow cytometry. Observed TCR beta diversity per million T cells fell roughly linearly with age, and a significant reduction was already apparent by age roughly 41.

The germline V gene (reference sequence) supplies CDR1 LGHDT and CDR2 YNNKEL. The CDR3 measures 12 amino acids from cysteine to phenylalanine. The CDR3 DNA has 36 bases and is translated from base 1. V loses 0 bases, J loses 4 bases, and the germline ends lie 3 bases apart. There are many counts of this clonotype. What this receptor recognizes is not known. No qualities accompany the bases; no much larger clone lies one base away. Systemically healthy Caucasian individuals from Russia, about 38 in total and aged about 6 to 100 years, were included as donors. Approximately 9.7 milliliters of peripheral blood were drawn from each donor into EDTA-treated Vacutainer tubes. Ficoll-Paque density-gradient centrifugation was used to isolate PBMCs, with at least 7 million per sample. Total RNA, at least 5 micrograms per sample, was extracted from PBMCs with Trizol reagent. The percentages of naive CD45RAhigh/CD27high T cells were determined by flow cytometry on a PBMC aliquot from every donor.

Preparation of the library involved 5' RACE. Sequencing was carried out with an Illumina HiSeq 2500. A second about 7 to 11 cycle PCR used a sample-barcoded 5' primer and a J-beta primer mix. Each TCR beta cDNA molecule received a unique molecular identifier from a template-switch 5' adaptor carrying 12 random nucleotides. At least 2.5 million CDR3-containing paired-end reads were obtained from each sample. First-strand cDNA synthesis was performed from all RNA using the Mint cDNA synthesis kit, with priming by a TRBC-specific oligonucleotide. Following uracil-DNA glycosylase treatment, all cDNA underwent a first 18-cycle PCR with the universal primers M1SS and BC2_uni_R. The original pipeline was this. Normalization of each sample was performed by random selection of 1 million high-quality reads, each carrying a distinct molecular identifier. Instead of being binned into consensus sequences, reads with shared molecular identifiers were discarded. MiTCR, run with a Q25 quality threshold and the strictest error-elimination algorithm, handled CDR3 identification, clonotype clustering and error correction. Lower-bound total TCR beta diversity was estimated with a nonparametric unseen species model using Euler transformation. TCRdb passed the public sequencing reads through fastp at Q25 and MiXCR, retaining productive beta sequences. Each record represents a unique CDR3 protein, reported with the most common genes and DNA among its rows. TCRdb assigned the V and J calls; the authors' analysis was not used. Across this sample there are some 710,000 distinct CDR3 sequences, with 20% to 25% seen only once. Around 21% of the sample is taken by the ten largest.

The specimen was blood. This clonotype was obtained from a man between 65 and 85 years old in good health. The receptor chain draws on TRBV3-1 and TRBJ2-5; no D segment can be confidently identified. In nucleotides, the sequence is TGTGCCAGCAGCCAAGATTTAGAGACCCAGTACTTC. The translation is CASSQDLETQYF.